A selection of T cell receptor beta chains follows, all from one sample in a study of blood T cell repertoires in COVID-19. Profiling relied on immunoSEQ multiplex PCR, and the TCRdb table lists in-frame clones only, not all of them. The sample gives around 250,000 clones, 80% to 90% of which show up once; 4.1% is in the top ten. Sequencing input: PBMCs or T cells enriched from blood (not recorded which). Every receptor here comes from a woman under 40 who had recovered from COVID-19. The CDR3 runs from the conserved cysteine through the conserved F or W. Each record gives: D gene, clone size, J gene, V gene, CDR3 DNA, CDR3 protein. The D gene is left open where the match is weak. Size values are once, few and many counts, or a class for expanded clones, and some rows have none.

d_gene: NA
abundance: few
j_gene: TRBJ1-2
v_gene: TRBV30
CDR3nt: TGTGCCTGGAGTCTAGCAGGCTATGGCTACACCTTC
CDR3aa: CAWSLAGYGYTF

d_gene: TRBD1
abundance: NA
j_gene: TRBJ2-5
v_gene: TRBV10-2
CDR3nt: TGCGCCAGCGTCGCGGCGACAGGGCGGCAAGAGACCCAGTACTTC
CDR3aa: CASVAATGRQETQYF

d_gene: TRBD1
abundance: NA
j_gene: TRBJ2-7
v_gene: TRBV19
CDR3nt: TGTGCCAGTAGCCCCGGGACAGGGGCCTACGAGCAGTACTTC
CDR3aa: CASSPGTGAYEQYF

d_gene: NA
abundance: NA
j_gene: TRBJ1-2
v_gene: TRBV11-2
CDR3nt: TGTGCCAGCAGCACTCTTTCTTCCGGCGGAATCTATGGCTACACCTTC
CDR3aa: CASSTLSSGGIYGYTF

d_gene: NA
abundance: NA
j_gene: TRBJ1-2
v_gene: TRBV28
CDR3nt: TGTGCCAGCAGTCTACCCCCGAGAGGTGGCTACACCTTC
CDR3aa: CASSLPPRGGYTF

d_gene: TRBD1
abundance: NA
j_gene: TRBJ1-5
v_gene: TRBV10-3
CDR3nt: TGTGCCATCAGTGCGGGACAGAACAATCAGCCCCAGCATTTT
CDR3aa: CAISAGQNNQPQHF

d_gene: TRBD1
abundance: NA
j_gene: TRBJ2-7
v_gene: TRBV6-1
CDR3nt: TGTGCCAGCAGTGACACAGGGGGCCCATACGAGCAGTACTTC
CDR3aa: CASSDTGGPYEQYF

d_gene: TRBD1
abundance: NA
j_gene: TRBJ2-2
v_gene: TRBV15
CDR3nt: TGTGCCACCAGCAGAGATTGGGGACAGGAGTACACCGGGGAGCTGTTTTTT
CDR3aa: CATSRDWGQEYTGELFF

d_gene: NA
abundance: NA
j_gene: TRBJ1-6
v_gene: TRBV7-2
CDR3nt: TGTGCCAGCAGCTTAGTGGCGTCGGGGGGCTATAATTCACCCCTCCACTTT
CDR3aa: CASSLVASGGYNSPLHF

d_gene: TRBD1
abundance: NA
j_gene: TRBJ2-7
v_gene: TRBV9
CDR3nt: TGTGCCAGCAGCGTAATACACCGCAACAGGGGGACCGTCTACGAGCAGTACTTC
CDR3aa: CASSVIHRNRGTVYEQYF

d_gene: TRBD2
abundance: NA
j_gene: TRBJ2-1
v_gene: TRBV7-2
CDR3nt: TGTGCCAGCAGCTTTAGCGGGAGGATCTCAAATGAGCAGTTCTTC
CDR3aa: CASSFSGRISNEQFF

d_gene: NA
abundance: NA
j_gene: TRBJ2-1
v_gene: TRBV4-3
CDR3nt: TGCGCCAGCAGCCAAGATCGTTTACGAGGCAATGAGCAGTTCTTC
CDR3aa: CASSQDRLRGNEQFF

d_gene: TRBD1
abundance: NA
j_gene: TRBJ1-3
v_gene: TRBV4-3
CDR3nt: TGCGCCAGCAGCCAAGGACAGGGTAAAAACACCATATATTTT
CDR3aa: CASSQGQGKNTIYF

d_gene: NA
abundance: NA
j_gene: TRBJ2-1
v_gene: TRBV19
CDR3nt: TGTGCCAGTAGTTTATATGCGGGTCGCTCCTACAATGAGCAGTTCTTC
CDR3aa: CASSLYAGRSYNEQFF

d_gene: NA
abundance: NA
j_gene: TRBJ1-4
v_gene: TRBV28
CDR3nt: TGTGCCAGCAGTTTGGCCGGGATGAGGGAAAAACTGTTTTTT
CDR3aa: CASSLAGMREKLFF

d_gene: TRBD1
abundance: NA
j_gene: TRBJ1-2
v_gene: TRBV28
CDR3nt: TGTGCCAGCAGTTTTATATGGGACAGTAGTTTGAGGGACTATGGCTACACCTTC
CDR3aa: CASSFIWDSSLRDYGYTF